The next 16 T cell receptor beta chains were all read from a single sample in a study of cytomegalovirus exposure and HLA in healthy donors. Use of 60 Vbeta and 13 Jbeta primers characterized the PCR. Produced via immunoSEQ multiplex PCR; TCRdb's table is partial and in-frame only. The sample yields over 30,000 clones, about nine tenths seen once. The sample was PBMCs. These TCRs come from a woman aged 40 to 50 in good health and CMV-seropositive.

A few counts support this clone. The rearrangement uses TRBV7-2 and TRBJ2-7; perhaps TRBD1 as D (6 bases). The CDR3 contains 13 residues. Germline CDR1 SGHTA, CDR2 FQGNSA. The V and J ends lost 4 bases and 3 bases respectively, with 10 bases between them. In nucleotides, the CDR3 is TGTGCCAGCAGCTCCCAGGGGCACTACGAGCAGTACTTC. Translated: CASSSQGHYEQYF.

The chain employs TRBV11-2 and TRBJ1-3; 12 nucleotides match TRBD1. The CDR3 loop spans 14 amino acids. V was pared by 4 bases and J by 9 bases, with 4 bases of the junction left unmatched. The germline CDR1 and CDR2 sequences are SGHAT and FQNNGV. The CDR3 here is CASSSGTGGRTIYF. The CDR3 region has the DNA TGTGCCAGCAGCTCCGGGACAGGGGGCCGCACCATATATTTT.

This chain joins TRBV18 and TRBJ2-2; 8 nucleotides line up with TRBD1. Germline V gene data show CDR1 as KGHSH and CDR2 as LQKENI. Unmatched junction bases numbered 3, after V lost 3 bases and J lost 6 bases. This CDR3 contains 14 residues. For the CDR3, the DNA is TGTGCCAGCTCACCTCGGACAGGGCCCGGGGAGCTGTTTTTT. Translating it yields CASSPRTGPGELFF.

The chain is built from TRBV6-5 and TRBJ2-2, with 7 bases matching TRBD1. The CDR3 is 16 amino acids. The germline CDR1 and CDR2 sequences are MNHEY and SVGAGI. With V trimmed by 2 bases and J by 2 bases, 5 bases remained unmatched. CDR3 nucleotide sequence: TGTGCCAGCAGTTACGGGACAGACCCCAACACCGGGGAGCTGTTTTTT. Encoded protein: CASSYGTDPNTGELFF.

The chain employs TRBV28 and TRBJ1-4; D is unresolved. Germline V CDR1 and CDR2: MDHEN, SYDVKM. Trimming shortened V by 7 bases and J by 7 bases, and 7 bases separated the two germline ends. This CDR3 has 11 residues. The chain's CDR3 is CASTLGEKLFF. The DNA of the CDR3 is TGTGCCAGCACCCTCGGTGAAAAACTGTTTTTT.

Written as DNA, the CDR3 is TGTGCCAGCAGACTAAACGCCTCCTATGGCTACACCTTC. Protein product: CASRLNASYGYTF. The chain recombines TRBV7-3 with TRBJ1-2; D is unresolved. The germline V and J ends were trimmed by 6 bases and 4 bases, with 12 bases remaining between them. The germline CDR1 and CDR2 sequences are SGHTA and FQGTGA. This CDR3 is built from 13 residues.

V is TRBV28 and J is TRBJ2-7; 7 nucleotides match TRBD1. This CDR3 has 14 amino acids. The junction had 9 bases not matched to a gene; V was cut back by 8 bases and J by 2 bases. Germline V gene data show CDR1 as MDHEN and CDR2 as SYDVKM. CDR3 sequence: CASQFRDSPYEQYF. CDR3 sequence (DNA): TGTGCCAGCCAGTTTCGGGACAGCCCCTACGAGCAGTACTTC.

The J gene is TRBJ2-2, the V gene TRBV11-2; weak D call: TRBD1 (6 bases). CDR3 length equals 14 residues. The V gene's germline CDR1 is SGHAT and CDR2 FQNNGV. V lost 3 bases and J lost 5, with 10 bases in between. The CDR3 region is CASSFATGTGELFF. The CDR3 nucleotides read TGTGCCAGCAGCTTTGCCACAGGGACCGGGGAGCTGTTTTTT.

This chain links TRBV4-1 with TRBJ2-7, with TRBD1 matching 9 bases. In germline, CDR1 is MGHRA, CDR2 YSYEKL. Trimming took 3 bases from V and 3 from J; bases not matched to a gene: 6. The CDR3 extends over 15 amino acids. As DNA, the CDR3 is TGCGCCAGCAGCCATCAGGGACAGGGTCACTACGAGCAGTACTTC. It specifies CASSHQGQGHYEQYF.

In DNA form, the CDR3 reads TGTGCCAGTACAGGACTAGCGGGATCAGAGACCCAGTACTTC. It encodes CASTGLAGSETQYF. This chain connects TRBV19 to TRBJ2-5, with 12 bases that match TRBD2. This CDR3 spans 14 amino acids. After removal of 7 bases from V and 4 bases from J, the junction contained 4 bases not matched to a gene. In germline, CDR1 is LNHDA, CDR2 SQIVND (reference sequence).

The chain joins TRBV29-1 to TRBJ1-1, with 9 bases aligning to TRBD1. This CDR3 is built from 12 residues. Germline V gene sequence: CDR1 SQVTM, CDR2 ANQGSEA. Germline trimming cut 7 bases from V and 4 bases from J; bases unmatched to any gene: 4. CDR3 region: CSAGQGGTEAFF. DNA for the CDR3: TGCAGCGCGGGACAGGGTGGCACTGAAGCTTTCTTT.

This clone was seen only once. This chain links TRBV18 with TRBJ2-7, with a possible D match to TRBD2 (6 bases). Germline V gene lookup returns CDR1 KGHSH and CDR2 LQKENI. Trimming stripped 0 bases from V and 2 bases from J, with 8 bases between. The CDR3 is made up of 14 amino acids. The CDR3, as DNA: TGTGCCAGCTCACCACCAGGGGAGGCCTACGAGCAGTACTTC. Translated: CASSPPGEAYEQYF.

The rearrangement joins TRBV15 to TRBJ1-4; 11 bases fit TRBD1. V lost 5 bases to trimming and J lost 3 bases; unmatched junction nucleotides: 8. The CDR3 runs 17 residues. Germline CDR1 and CDR2: LNHNV and YYDKDF (reference sequence). The CDR3 nucleotides read TGTGCCACCAGCCTACGGACAGGGGGCGTATCTAATGAAAAACTGTTTTTT. Its protein product is CATSLRTGGVSNEKLFF.

V usage is TRBV19 and J usage is TRBJ1-6, with a tentative D call TRBD1 (6 bases). V gave up 6 bases and J gave up 10 bases, with 19 bases separating them. The CDR3 is 15 amino acids. Germline CDR1 is LNHDA and CDR2 is SQIVND (reference sequence). The DNA of the CDR3 is TGTGCCAGTAGCCTTCAGGGGAATCAGGGATCACCCCTCCACTTT. This codes for CASSLQGNQGSPLHF.

The chain has TRBV18 and TRBJ1-2, with unresolved D. The CDR3 runs 14 residues. Germline CDR1 is KGHSH and CDR2 is LQKENI. V was cut by 3 bases and J by 3 bases, with 11 bases left in between. CDR3 loop: CASSPLAYDYGYTF. The CDR3 coding sequence is TGTGCCAGCTCACCCCTCGCGTACGACTATGGCTACACCTTC. Variable domain in full (rest from reference TRBV18 and TRBJ1-2): NAGVMQNPRHLVRRRGQEARLRCSPMKGHSHVYWYRQLPEEGLKFMVYLQKENIIDESGMPKERFSAEFPKEGPSILRIQQVVRGDSAAYFCASSPLAYDYGYTFGSGTRLTVV.

The chain combines TRBV9 with TRBJ2-1; the match to TRBD2 covers 10 bases. Germline V lookup: CDR1 SGDLS, CDR2 YYNGEE. This CDR3 is built from 16 residues. The ends lost 2 bases at V and 9 bases at J; junction bases unmatched: 11. The CDR3 nucleotides are TGTGCCAGCAGCGTGGGCACTAGCGGGGTTTCCGGTGAGCAGTTCTTC. It encodes CASSVGTSGVSGEQFF.